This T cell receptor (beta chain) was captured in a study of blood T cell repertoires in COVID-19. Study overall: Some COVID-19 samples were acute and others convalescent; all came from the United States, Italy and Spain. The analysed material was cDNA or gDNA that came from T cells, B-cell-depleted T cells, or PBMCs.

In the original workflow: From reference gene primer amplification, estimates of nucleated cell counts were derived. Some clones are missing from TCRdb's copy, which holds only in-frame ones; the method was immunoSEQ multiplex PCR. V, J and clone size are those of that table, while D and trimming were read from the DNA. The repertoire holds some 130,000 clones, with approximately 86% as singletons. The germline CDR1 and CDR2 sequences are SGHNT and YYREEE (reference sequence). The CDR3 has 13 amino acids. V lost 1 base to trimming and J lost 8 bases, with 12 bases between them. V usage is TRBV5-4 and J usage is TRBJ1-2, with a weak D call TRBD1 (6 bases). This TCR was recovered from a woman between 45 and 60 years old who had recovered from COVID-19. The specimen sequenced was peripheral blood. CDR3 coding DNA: TGTGCCAGCAGCTTGACAGGGACGGCGGGCTACACCTTC. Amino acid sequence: CASSLTGTAGYTF. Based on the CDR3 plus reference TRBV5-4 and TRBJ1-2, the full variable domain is ETGVTQSPTHLIKTRGQQVTLRCSSQSGHNTVSWYQQALGQGPQFIFQYYREEENGRGNFPPRFSGLQFPNYSSELNVNALELDDSALYLCASSLTGTAGYTFGSGTRLTVV.